A selection of T cell receptor beta chains follows, all from one sample in a study of neurological immune-mediated disorders. Each CDR3 protein gets one entry after TCRdb re-called the 5' RACE reads with MiXCR. The table lists some 48,000 distinct CDR3 sequences, roughly 13% of them singletons, with roughly 4.8% in the top ten. The sequenced material came from PBMCs. These TCRs come from a male donor with HTLV-1-associated myelopathy (HAM/TSP). Both conserved end residues are part of each CDR3. The D gene is left open where the match is weak. Size tells how often a clone was seen (once, few, many) or the class of an expanded clone, and some rows leave it out.

V gene,clone size,D gene,J gene,CDR3 length,CDR3 protein,CDR3 DNA
TRBV5-1,many,TRBD2,TRBJ2-7,14,CASSSTSGSYEQYF,TGCGCCAGCAGCTCGACTAGCGGCTCCTACGAGCAGTACTTC
TRBV13,many,.,TRBJ2-5,14,CASSLPTDQETQYF,TGTGCCAGCAGCCTCCCGACAGACCAAGAGACCCAGTACTTC
TRBV10-3,many,TRBD1,TRBJ2-7,15,CAISDGTDQPYEQYF,TGTGCCATCAGTGATGGGACAGATCAACCCTACGAGCAGTACTTC
TRBV11-2,.,.,TRBJ1-5,15,CASSPRQSSNQPQHF,TGTGCCAGCAGTCCCAGGCAGAGCTCAAATCAGCCCCAGCATTTT
TRBV7-9,many,TRBD1,TRBJ2-5,15,CASSYNRGLGETQYF,TGTGCCAGCAGTTACAACAGGGGGCTAGGAGAGACCCAGTACTTC
TRBV6-1,many,.,TRBJ1-3,16,CASRREPGSSGNTIYF,TGTGCCAGCAGGCGCGAACCGGGCTCCTCTGGAAACACCATATATTTT
TRBV20-1,many,.,TRBJ1-5,14,CSAERPGGNQPQHF,TGCAGTGCTGAAAGACCCGGTGGGAATCAGCCCCAGCATTTT
TRBV20-1,many,.,TRBJ2-3,15,CSASGPPLATDTQYF,TGCAGTGCTTCGGGGCCACCGTTGGCCACAGATACGCAGTATTTT
TRBV7-2,many,.,TRBJ1-6,13,CASSPQGESPLHF,TGTGCCAGCAGCCCTCAAGGGGAATCACCCCTCCACTTT
TRBV10-1,.,.,TRBJ1-2,12,CASGAHQYGYTF,TGCGCCAGCGGTGCCCACCAATATGGCTACACCTTC
TRBV28,many,.,TRBJ2-6,13,CASSLSGANVLTF,TGTGCCAGCAGTTTATCTGGGGCCAACGTCCTGACTTTC
TRBV20-1,few,TRBD2,TRBJ2-1,15,CSARGTSVGYNEQFF,TGCAGTGCTAGAGGGACTAGCGTGGGTTACAATGAGCAGTTCTTC
TRBV20-1,many,.,TRBJ1-5,12,CSAYPSPQPQHF,TGCAGTGCATATCCGAGTCCTCAGCCCCAGCATTTT
TRBV11-3,.,.,TRBJ1-2,14,CASSGLGANYGYTF,TGTGCCAGCAGCGGGTTAGGTGCTAACTATGGCTACACCTTC
TRBV20-1,many,.,TRBJ1-3,13,CSAPGEGGNTIYF,TGCAGTGCCCCAGGGGAAGGTGGAAACACCATATATTTT
TRBV5-1,.,TRBD2,TRBJ2-5,16,CASSLGTSESQETQYF,TGCGCCAGCAGCCTAGGGACTAGCGAGTCACAAGAGACCCAGTACTTC
TRBV20-1,many,TRBD2,TRBJ2-7,17,CSARDALFKRGSYEQYF,TGCAGTGCTAGAGATGCCCTTTTCAAGCGGGGCTCCTACGAGCAGTACTTC
TRBV20-1,many,TRBD1,TRBJ2-2,14,CSAADRGNTGELFF,TGCAGTGCTGCGGACAGGGGGAACACCGGGGAGCTGTTTTTT
TRBV20-1,many,TRBD2,TRBJ2-1,14,CSAREGGGADEQFF,TGCAGTGCTAGAGAAGGCGGGGGGGCGGATGAGCAGTTCTTC
TRBV25-1,many,TRBD1,TRBJ1-2,15,CASSDSKGQGYGYTF,TGTGCCAGCAGTGATTCCAAGGGACAGGGGTATGGCTACACCTTC
TRBV6-6,.,TRBD2,TRBJ2-7,13,CASSSGLATEQYF,TGTGCCAGCAGTTCGGGACTAGCGACCGAGCAGTACTTC
TRBV20-1,many,.,TRBJ2-1,14,CSAREFRVADEQFF,TGCAGTGCTAGAGAGTTCCGGGTAGCCGATGAGCAGTTCTTC
TRBV2,many,.,TRBJ2-3,13,CASGNGVTDTQYF,TGTGCCAGCGGGAACGGGGTCACAGATACGCAGTATTTT
TRBV10-2,many,.,TRBJ1-1,13,CASSWSRGEEAFF,TGCGCCAGCAGTTGGTCAAGGGGGGAGGAAGCTTTCTTT
TRBV20-1,many,.,TRBJ1-6,14,CSATSDRLGSPLHF,TGCAGTGCTACCTCGGACCGTCTAGGGTCACCCCTCCACTTT
TRBV20-1,many,.,TRBJ1-1,12,CSAKDSNTEAFF,TGCAGTGCTAAAGACAGCAACACTGAAGCTTTCTTT
TRBV5-1,many,TRBD1,TRBJ1-1,14,CASSPGQGGTEAFF,TGCGCCAGCTCACCGGGACAGGGGGGCACTGAAGCTTTCTTT
TRBV3-1,.,.,TRBJ1-1,13,CASSQHGNTEAFF,TGTGCCAGCAGCCAACATGGTAACACTGAAGCTTTCTTT
TRBV5-1,many,TRBD1,TRBJ2-2,17,CASRTTYRGKHTGELFF,TGCGCCAGCCGCACTACCTACAGGGGGAAGCACACCGGGGAGCTGTTTTTT
TRBV2,many,.,TRBJ2-2,14,CASSGARITGELFF,TGTGCCAGCAGTGGGGCCCGAATCACCGGGGAGCTGTTTTTT
TRBV20-1,medium-sized,.,TRBJ2-7,15,CSARRIGQSLAEQYF,TGCAGTGCTAGGCGTATAGGACAGAGTTTAGCCGAGCAGTACTTC
TRBV10-3,.,.,TRBJ1-2,12,CAISVPGAGYTF,TGTGCCATCAGTGTGCCGGGGGCCGGCTACACCTTC